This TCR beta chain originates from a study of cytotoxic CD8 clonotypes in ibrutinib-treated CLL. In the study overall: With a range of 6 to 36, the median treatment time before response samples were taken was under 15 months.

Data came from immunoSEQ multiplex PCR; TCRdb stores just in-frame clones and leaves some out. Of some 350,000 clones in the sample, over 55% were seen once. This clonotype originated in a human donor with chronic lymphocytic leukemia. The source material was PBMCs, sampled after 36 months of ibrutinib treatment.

DNA for the CDR3: TGTGCCAGCAGCAAATTCAGTAGAGACAGAGAACCCAATCAGCCCCAGCATTTT. Its protein product is CASSKFSRDREPNQPQHF. The V call is TRBV21-1, the J call TRBJ1-5; the table gives TRBD1 as D, unverified against the DNA. TRBV21-1 is a documented pseudogene. The CDR3 loop spans 18 amino acids.